Described below is a single T cell receptor beta chain sequence and its context. Its antigen is unknown. This entry comes from a study of T-cell reconstitution after alpha-beta-depleted transplantation in children. Study conclusions and caveats: It was reported that alpha-beta T cells came from several hundred expanded graft clones (about two months after transplant). It was surviving recipient T cells and thymic progenitors that gave some patients high TCRbeta diversity at day 60. At one year after transplant, newly produced T cells mostly accounted for T-cell counts and diversity.

V was pared by 5 bases and J by 6 bases, with 11 bases between. The CDR3 loop spans 13 amino acids. Germline V gives CDR1 LGHDT, CDR2 YNNKEL (reference sequence). Using unique molecular identifiers, the investigators prepared the TCRbeta library. TCRdb processed the PCR reads anew with MiXCR; each CDR3 protein has one entry. The sample contains about 980,000 distinct CDR3 sequences, roughly 31% of which appear only once. Sequenced material: PBMCs, mostly from graft donor cells, taken 360 days after TCRalphabeta/CD19-depleted stem cell transplant. V gene TRBV3-1 combines with J gene TRBJ1-5; no firm D call. The sequence was collected from a boy in the first two years of life who had a stem cell transplant for SCID, so the T cells may come from the graft donor. The CDR3 protein is CASSKSRVQPQHF. CDR3 in DNA: TGTGCCAGCAGCAAATCAAGGGTTCAGCCCCAGCATTTT.